Reported below is one T cell receptor beta chain. The antigen remains undetermined. This sample is drawn from a study of early stage breast cancer tumors. Study in general: Average read coverage per sample was 7.5 to 10-fold. Overall study findings and caveats: Chain pairing and CD4, CD8 or FOXP3 expression were not captured.

V lost 1 base to trimming and J lost 1 base, with 7 bases between them. The CDR3 has 14 amino acids. Germline V gives CDR1 LNHNV, CDR2 YYDKDF (reference sequence). Blood replicates held 0.5 ug DNA, tumor or normal breast about 1.5 ug, two each. TCRdb's copy holds only in-frame clones and misses some; the assay was immunoSEQ multiplex PCR. The data contain 60,000 to 80,000 clones, 65% to 85% of them seen just once; the ten biggest clones take up 3.5%. The J gene is TRBJ2-5, the V gene TRBV15; D uncertain. The receptor's source is a person aged 55 to 75 with breast cancer. The specimen was blood. The CDR3 DNA sequence: TGTGCCACCAGCAGAGTTGGGTCCCAAGAGACCCAGTACTTC. Translating it yields CATSRVGSQETQYF.